This T cell receptor beta chain is from a study of response to subunit inactivated influenza vaccine. MiXCR, applied by TCRdb to the RT-PCR reads, yields one record per CDR3 protein. Among approximately 520,000 distinct CDR3 sequences listed, approximately 15% were seen once. This CDR3 is 17 amino acids long. The V gene lost 0 bases and the J gene lost 0 bases, with 12 bases spanning the gap. Per germline, CDR1 LGHNA and CDR2 YSLEER. The material was CD4+ T cells sorted from PBMCs, obtained about 23 months after vaccination. The sequence derives from a man aged 45-69 years who received an inactivated influenza vaccine. The chain uses TRBV4-3 and TRBJ1-3, with unresolved D. In nucleotides, the CDR3 is TGCGCCAGCAGCCAAGATAGGACGGTGAGCTCTGGAAACACCATATATTTT. Translation gives CASSQDRTVSSGNTIYF.